This T cell receptor beta chain was retrieved from a study of CD8 T cells in Susac syndrome. After extraction with the RNeasy kit, roughly 0.45 to 1 ug of the RNA was reverse transcribed using random hexamers. TCRdb re-derived calls from the immunoSEQ multiplex PCR reads in MiXCR, one entry per CDR3 protein. The repertoire holds 160,000 or so distinct CDR3 sequences, with around 94% as singletons. General study findings and limits: The study admitted that it had a relatively small number of individuals in its TCR sequencing and HLA analysis.

The CDR3 is made up of 14 amino acids. The germline gives CDR1 SNHLY, CDR2 FYNNEI. Trimming removed 4 bases from V and 2 bases from J, with 9 bases in between. As to this clonotype: Its specificity is unknown.

Sequencing was done on a sample of CD4+ T cells from PBMCs. This receptor was obtained from a human donor with Susac syndrome. The V and J genes are TRBV2 and TRBJ1-5; D might be TRBD1 (6 bases). This chain's CDR3 is CASSGAGGNQPQHF. The CDR3 bases are TGTGCCAGCAGTGGAGCAGGGGGCAATCAGCCCCAGCATTTT.